Below, 13 T cell receptor beta chains from the same sample are listed, as sequenced in a study of T cells in women clearing cervical HPV infection. The method was immunoSEQ multiplex PCR; TCRdb's version includes in-frame clones alone and lacks a portion of them. Recorded for this sample: around 35,000 clones. Sequencing input: blood buffy coat. The receptors were sampled from a woman aged 18 to 75 with a cervical HPV16 infection that either progressed to CIN3+ or cleared (not recorded which).

As to this clone: The read ends 3 residues shy of where the CDR3 ends; the end is completed using the germline J gene. The chain couples TRBV19 to TRBJ2-2, with 7 bases matching TRBD2. The CDR3 length is 13 residues. In germline, CDR1 is LNHDA, CDR2 SQIVND (reference sequence). V was pared by 6 bases and J by 4 bases, with 2 bases of the junction left unmatched. The CDR3 sequence is CASSGGTTGELFF. The sequenced part of the CDR3 DNA is TGTGCCAGTAGCGGGGGGACCACCGGGGAG.

In the case of this clone: The read halts 3 residues ahead of the CDR3 end, with the missing end drawn from the germline J gene. The J gene is TRBJ2-5, the V gene TRBV20-1; 7 bases are a match to TRBD1. Trimming cost V 4 bases and J 5 bases; bases outside gene matches: 10. CDR3 length equals 14 residues. Germline CDR1 DFQATT, CDR2 SNEGSKA (reference sequence). CDR3 sequence reads: CSATGTTRGETQYF. The part of the CDR3 DNA that was read is TGCAGTGCTACTGGGACCACCAGGGGGGAGACC.

A note on this clone: The read stops 3 residues short of the end of the CDR3; the missing end is completed from the germline J gene. The chain links TRBV28 to TRBJ1-3, with D possibly TRBD1 on 5 matching bases. From germline, CDR1 is MDHEN and CDR2 SYDVKM. CDR3 length equals 15 residues. V lost 8 bases, J lost 2 bases, and 16 bases lay in between. The sequenced CDR3 bases are TGTGCCAGCTGCAACCTAGGGGTTCCTGGAAACACC. This translates into CASCNLGVPGNT. In full, the CDR3 reads CASCNLGVPGNTIYF.

As to this clone: With the read ending 3 residues before the CDR3 end, the germline J gene is used to fill in that end. Other DNA variants within this sample encode the same CDR3. The chain joins TRBV19 to TRBJ1-3, with 9 bases matching TRBD1. J gave up 1 base and V 1 base, and 5 bases lay outside the gene matches. Germline assignment: CDR1 LNHDA and CDR2 SQIVND (reference sequence). This CDR3 has 17 amino acids. The CDR3 is CASSIAGQGISGNTIYF. Incomplete CDR3 DNA: TGTGCCAGTAGTATAGCCGGACAGGGGATTTCTGGAAACACC.

On this clone: The missing CDR3 end, 3 residues past where the read stops, is filled in from the germline J gene. The chain combines TRBV5-6 with TRBJ1-1, with 10 bases that match TRBD1. The CDR3 has 14 amino acids. V gave up 4 bases and J gave up 3 bases; unmatched junction bases: 3. CDR1 and CDR2 (germline): SGHDT, YYEEEE. This CDR3 reads CASSPGTGDTEAFF. CDR3 DNA, as far as it was read: TGTGCCAGCAGCCCAGGGACAGGGGACACTGAA.

A remark on this clone: The read gets to within 3 residues of the CDR3 end, and the germline J gene fills in the rest. This chain connects TRBV23-1 to TRBJ2-7, with D tentatively TRBD2 (8 bases). TRBV23-1 falls under the ORF class, with uncertain function. CDR3 length: 18 amino acids. The V end lost 8 bases, the J end lost 3 bases, and 29 bases lay between the germline ends. The CDR3 bases that were read are TGCGCCAGCCCTCCCCCAAGGGGGCAGGGACTAGGGGACTACGAG. It translates to CASPPPRGQGLGDYE. The complete CDR3 reads CASPPPRGQGLGDYEQYF.

To note about this clone: Read coverage stops 3 residues before the CDR3 terminus; the germline J gene supplies the remainder. The V gene is TRBV6-2 or TRBV6-3, the J gene TRBJ1-2; a possible D gene is TRBD1 (6 bases). This CDR3 contains 15 residues. The germline V gene encodes CDR1 MNHEY and CDR2 SVGEGT. CDR3 in amino acids: CASSYSKDSPWGYTF. The covered CDR3 bases are TGTGCCAGCAGTTACTCTAAGGACAGTCCCTGGGGC.

To note about this clone: The read terminates 3 residues ahead of where the CDR3 ends, so the germline J gene completes it. The chain has TRBV19 and TRBJ1-2; a possible D gene is TRBD1 (6 bases). With 4 bases removed from V and 1 base from J, the gap between germline ends came to 13 bases. Germline assignment: CDR1 LNHDA and CDR2 SQIVND (reference sequence). The length of the CDR3 is 15 residues. The CDR3 DNA, read in part, is TGTGCCAGTAGTAAAGGACAGAGATATAACTATGGC. Translation: CASSKGQRYNYG. In full, the CDR3 reads CASSKGQRYNYGYTF.

As concerns this clone: The CDR3 goes on 3 residues after the read ends, and that part is filled in from the germline J gene. The V call is TRBV7-2, the J call TRBJ2-2; no clear D gene. Between the trimmed V and J ends, which lost 2 bases and 6 bases, there was a span of 4 bases. The CDR3 runs to 12 residues. The germline V gene encodes CDR1 SGHTA and CDR2 FQGNSA. The CDR3 DNA, read in part, is TGTGCCAGCAGCTTACCGGCCGGGGAG. The encoded protein is CASSLPAGE. The full CDR3 sequence reads CASSLPAGELFF.

Concerning this clone itself: Sequencing ends 3 residues short of the CDR3 end; the germline J gene provides the rest. The rearrangement joins TRBV5-1 to TRBJ2-3; 7 nucleotides align to TRBD2. CDR3 length: 15 amino acids. From germline, CDR1 is SGHRS and CDR2 YFSETQ. The V segment lost 0 bases and the J segment 2 bases; nucleotides outside the gene matches: 3. CDR3 bases read: TGCGCCAGCAGCTTGGGAGCGGGGTCCACAGATACG. Translated: CASSLGAGSTDT. The entire CDR3 protein reads CASSLGAGSTDTQYF.

On this clone itself: The CDR3 end is not reached by the read, which stops 3 residues before it; the germline J gene fills it in. V usage is TRBV28 and J usage is TRBJ2-7; 8 positions agree with TRBD2. Germline V lookup: CDR1 MDHEN, CDR2 SYDVKM. With 3 bases clipped from V and 6 bases from J, the junction kept 16 bases outside the gene matches. CDR3 length equals 17 residues. The CDR3 sequence: CASSFGRGAPRSGEQYF. CDR3 bases read: TGTGCCAGCAGTTTCGGGCGGGGGGCCCCCCGCTCCGGCGAG.

Remarks on this clone: The read ends 3 residues shy of where the CDR3 ends; the end is completed using the germline J gene. The chain has TRBV20-1 and TRBJ1-2; the D gene is possibly TRBD1 (5 bases). This CDR3 contains 14 residues. The V and J ends lost 5 bases and 4 bases respectively, with 17 bases between them. CDR1 DFQATT and CDR2 SNEGSKA come from the germline V gene (reference sequence). The CDR3: CSALPPGGPYGYTF. The covered CDR3 bases are TGCAGTGCTCTCCCTCCGGGGGGACCCTATGGC.

To note about this clone: Coverage ceases 3 residues before the CDR3 finishes, and the germline J gene fills in the end. The chain recombines TRBV11-3 with TRBJ1-2; no clear D gene. The V gene's germline CDR1 is SGHNT and CDR2 YENEEA. The CDR3 totals 13 residues. The DNA read from the CDR3 is TGTGCCAGCAGCAACGGGCGGGCAGATACC. Its protein is CASSNGRADT. The complete CDR3 sequence is CASSNGRADTYTF.